The 21 T cell receptor beta chains listed next were all sequenced from one sample in a study of blood T cell repertoires in COVID-19. TCRdb's table, derived via immunoSEQ multiplex PCR, lists solely in-frame clones and lacks some. There are more than 100,000 clones in the sample; about four fifths occur only once, and about 12% lies in the top ten. Sequenced: peripheral blood. The receptors originated from a human donor in a cohort sampled during active COVID-19.

The chain employs TRBV7-8 and TRBJ1-2, with 8 bases that match TRBD1. The CDR3 is made up of 15 amino acids. Germline CDR1 and CDR2: SGHVS and FQNEAQ. V shed 2 bases, J shed 5 bases, and the junction held 7 bases outside the gene matches. The CDR3 protein is CASSLQSRQGYGYTF. CDR3 sequence (DNA): TGTGCCAGCAGCTTACAGAGCCGACAGGGGTATGGCTACACCTTC.

This clone has a single count. The chain recombines TRBV3-1 (or the pseudogene TRBV3-2) with TRBJ1-2; D gene uncertain. The ends were cut back, 4 bases at V and 6 bases at J, with 12 bases in the middle. The CDR3 spans 13 residues. CDR1 and CDR2 from the germline V gene are LGHDT and YNNKEL (reference sequence). The CDR3 DNA sequence: TGTGCCAGCAGCCCCCTTGGAGGGCATGGCTACACCTTC. As protein: CASSPLGGHGYTF.

The chain uses TRBV19 and TRBJ2-6; D is uncertain. From germline, CDR1 is LNHDA and CDR2 SQIVND (reference sequence). Between the trimmed V and J ends, which lost 6 bases and 0 bases, there was a span of 12 bases. The CDR3 consists of 16 residues. In nucleotides, the CDR3 is TGTGCCAGTAGCCCAAGGCACAGCTCTGGGGCCAACGTCCTGACTTTC. Protein: CASSPRHSSGANVLTF.

The chain carries TRBV3-1 (or the pseudogene TRBV3-2) and TRBJ2-1; the D is unclear. This CDR3 spans 13 amino acids. Trimming took 1 base from V and 11 from J, leaving 12 bases between them. Germline V gene data show CDR1 as LGHDT and CDR2 as YNNKEL (reference sequence). The CDR3 is CASSQVGLSKQFF. CDR3 sequence (DNA): TGTGCCAGCAGCCAAGTCGGGTTAAGTAAGCAGTTCTTC.

The rearrangement joins TRBV14 to TRBJ1-4; perhaps TRBD1 as D (6 bases). CDR1 and CDR2 from the germline V gene are SGHDN and FVKESK. V dropped 4 bases and J dropped 4 bases, with 16 bases sitting between them. The CDR3 consists of 16 residues. CDR3 loop: CASSPTGGGLNEKLFF. In DNA, the CDR3 is TGTGCCAGCAGCCCTACCGGGGGGGGGCTTAATGAAAAACTGTTTTTT.

The chain is built from TRBV27 and TRBJ2-7, with 11 bases aligning to TRBD1. Germline V gene lookup returns CDR1 MNHEY and CDR2 SMNVEV (reference sequence). The CDR3 has 15 residues. V was pared by 3 bases and J by 4 bases, with 5 bases of the junction left unmatched. The CDR3 here is CASSFQGDRGYEQYF. The CDR3 nucleotides read TGTGCCAGCAGTTTTCAAGGGGACAGGGGGTACGAGCAGTACTTC.

This chain links TRBV7-9 with TRBJ1-5, with D unresolved. The V end lost 2 bases, the J end lost 2 bases, and 10 bases lay between the germline ends. The germline gives CDR1 SEHNR, CDR2 FQNEAQ (reference sequence). The CDR3 extends over 15 amino acids. CDR3 region: CASSLMGSRNQPQHF. Here the CDR3 DNA reads TGTGCCAGCAGCTTAATGGGCAGTCGCAATCAGCCCCAGCATTTT.

Concerning this clone: The junction departs from the called germline gene at one end, perhaps through a read error. V usage is TRBV5-1 and J usage is TRBJ2-3; TRBD1 aligns across 11 bases. Germline loops: CDR1 SGHRS, CDR2 YFSETQ. This CDR3 contains 14 residues. The CDR3 coding sequence is TGCGCTAGCACTCCGGACAGGGGGCGCGATACGCAGTATTTT. Its protein is CASTPDRGRDTQYF.

The CDR3 protein is CASSSLAGGGKEQFF. CDR3 in DNA: TGTGCCAGCAGCTCATTAGCGGGGGGCGGAAAGGAGCAGTTCTTC. This chain links TRBV7-7 with TRBJ2-1; 10 bases map to TRBD2. The ends lost 4 bases at V and 10 bases at J; junction bases unmatched: 10. The CDR3 spans 15 residues. Germline-derived CDR1 and CDR2 are SSHAT and FNYEAQ (reference sequence).

The rearrangement links TRBV5-1 to TRBJ1-2; the match to TRBD1 covers 9 bases. This CDR3 is 16 amino acids long. V trimming: 3 bases; J trimming: 4 bases; junction bases outside the gene matches: 10. CDR1 SGHRS and CDR2 YFSETQ come from the germline V gene. Here the CDR3 DNA reads TGCGCCAGCAGCTCCTCGGACAGGGGCCCTGGCTATGGCTACACCTTC. Translated: CASSSSDRGPGYGYTF. Full variable domain (remainder filled in from reference TRBV5-1 and TRBJ1-2): KAGVTQTPRYLIKTRGQQVTLSCSPISGHRSVSWYQQTPGQGLQFLFEYFSETQRNKGNFPGRFSGRQFSNSRSEMNVSTLELGDSALYLCASSSSDRGPGYGYTFGSGTRLTVV.

The rearrangement joins TRBV7-2 to TRBJ1-2; D gene uncertain. This CDR3 has 16 amino acids. Germline CDR1 is SGHTA and CDR2 is FQGNSA. Trimming took 2 bases from V and 4 from J, leaving 17 bases between them. Written as DNA, the CDR3 is TGTGCCAGCAGCTTAAGTCTGGGCACCCACTCCTATGGCTACACCTTC. This translates into CASSLSLGTHSYGYTF.

The chain carries TRBV5-4 and TRBJ1-2, with TRBD1 matching over 11 bases. Unmatched junction bases numbered 14, after V lost 4 bases and J lost 3 bases. CDR3 size: 18 residues. The germline V gene encodes CDR1 SGHNT and CDR2 YYREEE (reference sequence). The CDR3 sequence: CASSPWTGGGLSYYGYTF. For the CDR3, the DNA is TGTGCCAGCAGCCCTTGGACAGGGGGCGGTTTAAGCTACTATGGCTACACCTTC.

This chain uses TRBV19 with TRBJ2-1, with 9 bases lining up with TRBD2. The CDR3 covers 17 residues. Germline assignment: CDR1 LNHDA and CDR2 SQIVND (reference sequence). V lost 6 bases and J lost 0; bases outside the gene matches: 9. The CDR3 is CASRSSGGPSSYNEQFF. CDR3 DNA sequence: TGTGCCAGTAGAAGCAGCGGGGGGCCTAGCTCCTACAATGAGCAGTTCTTC.

The gene calls are TRBV3-1 (or the pseudogene TRBV3-2) and TRBJ1-5; the match to TRBD1 covers 9 bases. Trimming at V came to 5 bases and at J to 3 bases, leaving 5 bases not matched to a gene. Germline V gene data show CDR1 as LGHDT and CDR2 as YNNKEL (reference sequence). The CDR3 extends over 15 amino acids. The CDR3 DNA follows: TGTGCCAGCAGCGCGGGACAGGGCGTCAATCAGCCCCAGCATTTT. Encoded protein: CASSAGQGVNQPQHF.

This clone was observed a handful of times. The genes are TRBV9 and TRBJ2-2; 7 bases map to TRBD2. Trimming at V came to 4 bases and at J to 5 bases, leaving 8 bases not matched to a gene. Per germline, CDR1 SGDLS and CDR2 YYNGEE. The CDR3 totals 15 residues. This CDR3 is CASSKSGVKTGELFF. The CDR3 nucleotides read TGTGCCAGCAGCAAAAGCGGGGTCAAAACCGGGGAGCTGTTTTTT.

The V and J genes are TRBV4-1 and TRBJ1-2; the D is unclear. This CDR3 spans 16 amino acids. Trimming cost V 0 bases and J 2 bases, with 13 bases left between them. Per germline, CDR1 MGHRA and CDR2 YSYEKL. The CDR3 DNA follows: TGCGCCAGCAGCCAAGATTTGTCAGGCAGGAACTATGGCTACACCTTC. This translates into CASSQDLSGRNYGYTF.

This clone occurred a few times. The V call is TRBV5-4, the J call TRBJ2-3, with D maybe TRBD2 (6 bases). V was cut by 1 base and J by 1 base, with 13 bases left in between. The CDR3 covers 16 residues. Germline CDR1 reads SGHNT; CDR2 reads YYREEE (reference sequence). The CDR3 region is CASSLSAGSGTDTQYF. CDR3 DNA sequence: TGTGCCAGCAGCTTGAGTGCGGGGAGCGGCACAGATACGCAGTATTTT.

This clone appeared a few times. The chain couples TRBV19 to TRBJ1-5, with D tentatively TRBD1 (6 bases). The V gene's germline CDR1 is LNHDA and CDR2 SQIVND (reference sequence). There are 15 residues in the CDR3. V was cut by 6 bases and J by 2 bases, with 14 bases left in between. CDR3 bases: TGTGCCAGTAGCCTCCGGGACATAGGCAATCAGCCCCAGCATTTT. It codes for CASSLRDIGNQPQHF.

Only a few counts were recorded for this clone. The rearrangement joins TRBV5-1 to TRBJ1-1; D is possibly TRBD1 (6 bases). Per germline, CDR1 SGHRS and CDR2 YFSETQ. The CDR3 consists of 13 residues. The V and J ends lost 8 bases and 2 bases respectively, with 13 bases between them. CDR3 in amino acids: CASNDGTNTEAFF. In DNA, the CDR3 is TGCGCCAGTAATGACGGGACAAACACTGAAGCTTTCTTT.

This chain connects TRBV4-2 to TRBJ2-1, with D perhaps matching TRBD2 (6 bases). The CDR3 consists of 15 residues. Trimming cost V 1 base and J 6 bases, with 13 bases left between them. The germline gives CDR1 LGHNA, CDR2 YNFKEQ. The CDR3 reads CASSQGPGDTNEQFF. CDR3 nucleotide sequence: TGTGCCAGCAGCCAAGGACCGGGGGATACCAATGAGCAGTTCTTC.

The rearrangement uses TRBV11-3 and TRBJ2-3; 13 nucleotides agree with TRBD2. Germline values: CDR1 SGHNT, CDR2 YENEEA. The CDR3 runs to 17 residues. V shed 5 bases, J shed 4 bases, and the junction held 9 bases outside the gene matches. The CDR3 sequence: CASSGTSGGVRADTQYF. In DNA, the CDR3 is TGTGCCAGCAGCGGTACTAGCGGGGGGGTGAGGGCAGATACGCAGTATTTT.